This TCR beta chain was observed in a study of T cells in Graves' hyperthyroidism and ophthalmopathy. General study points: A median around 5.9 months before onset, the model predicted ophthalmopathy.

The CDR3 has 11 residues. Trimming shortened V by 2 bases and J by 8 bases, and 7 bases separated the two germline ends. Amplified TCR beta CDR3 regions came from RNA transcripts. During a first-round RT-PCR of the TCR CDR3, the HTBI primer set was used. In TCRdb, the multiplex PCR reads were re-called with MiXCR into one record per CDR3 protein. The sample holds 500,000 to 650,000 distinct CDR3 sequences, about 14% seen once. Points on this clonotype: The antigen remains undetermined.

This clonotype originated in a woman in her 50s with Graves' ophthalmopathy. Sequencing used blood. V is TRBV12-3 or TRBV12-4 and J is TRBJ2-7; unclear D gene. The CDR3 DNA is TGTGCCAGCAGTTTAAGTGGTCAGCAGTACTTC. Encoded protein: CASSLSGQQYF.